These 17 T cell receptor beta chains share one sample of origin, sequenced in a study of T cells in localized non-small cell lung cancer. Method: immunoSEQ multiplex PCR; TCRdb's copy keeps in-frame clones and lacks some. The profile covers about 74,000 clones, with around 84% appearing a single time and approximately 1.2% taken by the ten largest. The sample here was peripheral blood, taken before any cancer treatment. Receptors originate from a female donor older than 55 with stage I lung adenocarcinoma.

This chain joins TRBV5-1 and TRBJ2-6; D is unresolved. The V gene lost 4 bases and the J gene lost 1 base, with 6 bases spanning the gap. The CDR3 consists of 14 residues. The germline gives CDR1 SGHRS, CDR2 YFSETQ. This chain's CDR3 is CASSLRSGANVLTF. The CDR3 region has the DNA TGCGCCAGCAGCCTGAGGTCTGGGGCCAACGTCCTGACTTTC.

The chain joins TRBV7-9 to TRBJ1-5; D is uncertain. Trimming left V 4 bases short and J 3 bases short, with 13 bases between. CDR1 is SEHNR, CDR2 FQNEAQ, per germline (reference sequence). There are 15 residues in the CDR3. CDR3 sequence (DNA): TGTGCCAGCAGCTCTTCCGTGGATAACAATCAGCCCCAGCATTTT. It specifies CASSSSVDNNQPQHF.

This sequence joins TRBV5-1 and TRBJ2-2; maybe TRBD2 (5 bases). This CDR3 spans 15 amino acids. Trimming stripped 4 bases from V and 2 bases from J, with 12 bases between. CDR1 is SGHRS, CDR2 YFSETQ, per germline. The CDR3 DNA sequence: TGCGCCAGCAGCCCGACGGACTTTAACACCGGGGAGCTGTTTTTT. This encodes CASSPTDFNTGELFF.

V is TRBV19 and J is TRBJ1-5; D gene uncertain. V was shortened by 5 bases and J by 1 base, with 12 bases between the two germline ends. CDR3 size: 15 residues. Germline-derived CDR1 and CDR2 are LNHDA and SQIVND (reference sequence). CDR3 sequence reads: CASSDRRGSNQPQHF. The CDR3 DNA reads TGTGCCAGTAGTGACCGACGCGGGAGCAATCAGCCCCAGCATTTT.

This clone came up once. The chain is built from TRBV5-6 and TRBJ2-7; 7 bases map to TRBD1. The CDR3 has 14 amino acids. After removal of 0 bases from V and 3 bases from J, the junction contained 3 bases not matched to a gene. The germline CDR1 and CDR2 sequences are SGHDT and YYEEEE. CDR3 amino acids: CASSLGQGHYEQYF. CDR3 DNA: TGTGCCAGCAGCTTGGGACAGGGTCACTACGAGCAGTACTTC.

The CDR3 is CASSYEWGSAPYEQYF. CDR3 DNA: TGTGCCAGCAGTTACGAGTGGGGTTCAGCTCCCTACGAGCAGTACTTC. V usage is TRBV6-5 and J usage is TRBJ2-7; D is undetermined. The CDR3 covers 16 residues. Deletions cut 2 bases from V and 2 bases from J, with 16 bases between. In germline, CDR1 is MNHEY, CDR2 SVGAGI.

The chain combines TRBV9 with TRBJ2-3; D not resolved. From germline, CDR1 is SGDLS and CDR2 YYNGEE. Trimming left V 4 bases short and J 3 bases short, with 9 bases between. CDR3 length equals 13 residues. CDR3 sequence reads: CASSPLQTDTQYF. Here the CDR3 DNA reads TGTGCCAGCAGCCCCCTTCAGACAGATACGCAGTATTTT. The complete variable domain, with remaining parts taken from reference TRBV9 and TRBJ2-3, reads DSGVTQTPKHLITATGQRVTLRCSPRSGDLSVYWYQQSLDQGLQFLIQYYNGEERAKGNILERFSAQQFPDLHSELNLSSLELGDSALYFCASSPLQTDTQYFGPGTRLTVL.

This chain joins TRBV21-1 and TRBJ1-2; TRBD1 was called by the table and not checked on the DNA. TRBV21-1 is noted as a pseudogene. CDR3 size: 15 residues. CDR3 in amino acids: CASSKRTGLNYGYTF. The CDR3 DNA sequence: TGTGCCAGCAGCAAGAGGACAGGTCTGAACTATGGCTACACCTTC.

The V call is TRBV7-2, the J call TRBJ1-4; no definite D call. CDR3 length: 13 residues. Germline V gives CDR1 SGHTA, CDR2 FQGNSA. Trimming took off 8 bases at V and 10 bases at J, with 17 bases between the two ends. The CDR3 DNA is TGTGCCAGCGGGTTTGGGTCACGGGGAAAACTGTTTTTT. It codes for CASGFGSRGKLFF.

The chain employs TRBV2 and TRBJ1-5, with D perhaps TRBD1 (6 bases). Per the germline V gene, CDR1 is SNHLY and CDR2 is FYNNEI. Trimming left V 4 bases short and J 4 bases short, with 11 bases between. This CDR3 comprises 14 residues. The CDR3 DNA reads TGTGCCAGCAGTGCCCAGGGGAGGAATCAGCCCCAGCATTTT. Its translation: CASSAQGRNQPQHF.

CDR3 in amino acids: CAWSKEGQRSYEQYF. DNA of the CDR3: TGTGCCTGGAGTAAAGAAGGACAACGTTCCTACGAGCAGTACTTC. The rearrangement uses TRBV30 and TRBJ2-7, with a tentative D call TRBD1 (5 bases). Germline V gene data show CDR1 as GTSNPN and CDR2 as SVGIG (reference sequence). Between the trimmed V and J ends, which lost 2 bases and 1 base, there was a span of 15 bases. The CDR3 contains 15 residues.

V usage is TRBV6-4 and J usage is TRBJ2-3; the D is unclear. V gave up 3 bases and J gave up 4 bases, with 8 bases separating them. Germline V gene lookup returns CDR1 MRHNA and CDR2 SNTAGT. The CDR3 is 13 residues long. CDR3 nucleotides: TGTGCCAGCAGTGAATGGGCGGCAGATACGCAGTATTTT. It encodes CASSEWAADTQYF.

This chain joins TRBV9 and TRBJ1-3; 10 bases fit TRBD1. This CDR3 contains 14 residues. Trimming removed 5 bases from V and 9 bases from J; junction bases left unmatched: 8. CDR1 is SGDLS and CDR2 is YYNGEE in the germline V gene. The CDR3 here is CASSTGTGEGTIYF. The CDR3 DNA is TGTGCCAGCAGTACCGGGACAGGGGAGGGCACCATATATTTT.

This chain links TRBV2 with TRBJ1-1; TRBD1 is a possible D gene (5 bases). V lost 0 bases and J lost 11, with 13 bases in between. The CDR3 sequence is 13 residues long. Germline assignment: CDR1 SNHLY and CDR2 FYNNEI. CDR3 protein: CASSEALQGQAFF. For the CDR3, the DNA is TGTGCCAGCAGTGAAGCGCTTCAGGGTCAGGCTTTCTTT.

V and J are TRBV29-1 and TRBJ1-2; 7 positions match TRBD1. With 4 bases clipped from V and 0 bases from J, the junction kept 5 bases outside the gene matches. Germline V gives CDR1 SQVTM, CDR2 ANQGSEA. The CDR3 runs 14 residues. The CDR3 region has the DNA TGCAGCGTTGGAAGGGACAGAGCTAACTATGGCTACACCTTC. Translation gives CSVGRDRANYGYTF.

With regard to this clone: At the DNA level, this CDR3 is encoded by other sequences in the same sample as well. The CDR3 here is CASSIQGGSSGANVLTF. DNA for the CDR3: TGTGCCAGTAGTATTCAGGGGGGGAGCTCTGGGGCCAACGTCCTGACTTTC. The chain has TRBV19 and TRBJ2-6; D may correspond to TRBD1 or TRBD2 (7 bases each). The V end lost 3 bases, the J end lost 0 bases, and 12 bases lay between the germline ends. CDR1 is LNHDA and CDR2 is SQIVND in the germline V gene (reference sequence). CDR3 size: 17 residues.

DNA of the CDR3: TGCGCCAGCAGCCTGGATAGCGGGCTTGTCTACGAGCAGTACTTC. Its protein is CASSLDSGLVYEQYF. V usage is TRBV5-1 and J usage is TRBJ2-7; TRBD2 matches at 7 bases. This CDR3 has 15 amino acids. Losses at the gene ends were 4 bases for V and 3 bases for J; bases not matched to a gene: 10. Per the germline V gene, CDR1 is SGHRS and CDR2 is YFSETQ.